This TCR beta chain was recorded in a study of shared clonotypes between healthy human individuals. Study-level findings and limits: Generation of non-shared clonotypes was less probable than generation of clonotypes shared by all four donors. Sequencing depth was a factor that was expected to affect clonotype sharing among donors.

Cells designated naive CD8 were CD45RO-negative and were positively selected for CCR7, with terminally differentiated effector memory CD45RA+ cells excluded. Clones were sequenced by immunoSEQ multiplex PCR, and TCRdb holds only the in-frame ones, with some missing. The sample has just over 2,000,000 clones, less than 95% seen once. Regarding this clone: Antigen: not known.

Sequencing used naive CD8+ T cells sorted from blood. The sequence was obtained from a man younger than 30 in good health.

The CDR3: CASSYVGLETQYF. Here the CDR3 DNA reads TGTGCCAGCAGTTACGTAGGGTTGGAGACCCAGTACTTC. This rearrangement joins TRBV6-5 to TRBJ2-5; no clear D. Between the trimmed V and J ends, which lost 2 bases and 5 bases, there was a span of 9 bases. This CDR3 has 13 residues. Germline CDR1 reads MNHEY; CDR2 reads SVGAGI.